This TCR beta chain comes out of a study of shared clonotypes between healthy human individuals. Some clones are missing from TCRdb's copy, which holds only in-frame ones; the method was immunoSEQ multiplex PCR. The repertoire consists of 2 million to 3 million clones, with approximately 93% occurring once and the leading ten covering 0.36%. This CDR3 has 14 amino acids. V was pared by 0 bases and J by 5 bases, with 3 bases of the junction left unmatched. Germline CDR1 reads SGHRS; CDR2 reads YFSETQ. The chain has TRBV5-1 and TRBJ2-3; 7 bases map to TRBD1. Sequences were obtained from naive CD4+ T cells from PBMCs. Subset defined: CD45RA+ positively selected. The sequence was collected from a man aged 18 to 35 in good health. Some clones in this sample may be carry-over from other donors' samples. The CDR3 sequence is CASSLDRGIDTQYF. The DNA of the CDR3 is TGCGCCAGCAGCTTGGACAGGGGCATAGATACGCAGTATTTT.